This paragraph covers one TCR beta chain sequence. Its cognate antigen is unknown. Mismatch with germline at one junction end may stem from a read error. The sample belongs to a study of cytomegalovirus exposure and HLA in healthy donors. Findings and caveats of the study: Only CMV serostatus was available as immune exposure information. Prediction of most subjects' HLA-A and HLA-B alleles by TCR beta sequences was reportedly accurate. The study flagged around 160 TCR beta chains as cytomegalovirus-associated.

Germline V gene sequence: CDR1 SEHNR, CDR2 FQNEAQ (reference sequence). The CDR3 length is 16 residues. It was with 60 Vbeta and 13 Jbeta primers that the PCR ran. Only in-frame clones appear in the TCRdb table, and some are missing; sequencing was by immunoSEQ multiplex PCR. The table lists 70,000 to 95,000 clones, approximately 72% of them singletons. Sequenced material: PBMCs. This chain links TRBV7-9 with TRBJ1-1, with D tentatively TRBD1 (6 bases). The source is a man aged 25-45 years in good health and CMV-seropositive. CDR3 nucleotide sequence: TGTTCCAGCAGCCCGGGGGGGGGCGGCCAGAACACTGAAGCTTTCTTT. As protein: CSSSPGGGGQNTEAFF.